Listed here is a single T cell receptor (beta chain). CDR1 is WNHNN and CDR2 is SYGVQD in the germline V gene (reference sequence). CDR3 length: 16 amino acids. Trimming removed 0 bases at V and 0 bases at J, with 9 bases between. Here immunoSEQ multiplex PCR was the method, and the copy in TCRdb shows in-frame clones only, minus some. The profile covers a few hundred thousand clones, with approximately 90% appearing a single time and roughly 4.2% taken by the ten largest. These data come from a study of blood T cell repertoires in COVID-19. About the study: The cDNA or gDNA used as material had been derived from T cells, B-cell-depleted T cells, or PBMCs.

The clonotype was recovered from a man in his forties or fifties with acute or convalescent COVID-19. The sample taken for sequencing was peripheral blood. This rearrangement joins TRBV10-1 to TRBJ1-3; D may be TRBD1 (5 bases). The CDR3 is CASSESTANSGNTIYF. The CDR3 bases are TGCGCCAGCAGTGAGTCGACAGCCAACTCTGGAAACACCATATATTTT.